This TCR beta chain was identified during a study of cytomegalovirus exposure and HLA in healthy donors. Primers for the PCR totalled 60 Vbeta and 13 Jbeta. Using immunoSEQ multiplex PCR, the repertoire was profiled, and TCRdb retains in-frame clones only, with some absent. The data show 150,000 to 200,000 clones, around three quarters seen once. Everyone who donated was a healthy bone marrow donor. Looked up from germline, CDR1 is ENHRY and CDR2 is SYGVKD. The CDR3 has 14 amino acids. V trimming: 4 bases; J trimming: 7 bases; junction bases outside the gene matches: 5. The chain joins TRBV10-3 to TRBJ2-1, with TRBD1 matching over 9 bases. The origin of this receptor is a man aged 30 to 45 in good health and CMV-seronegative. The material sequenced was PBMCs. The CDR3, as DNA: TGTGCCATCAGTGGACAGGGGGGTGGGAATGAGCAGTTCTTC. Amino acid sequence: CAISGQGGGNEQFF.